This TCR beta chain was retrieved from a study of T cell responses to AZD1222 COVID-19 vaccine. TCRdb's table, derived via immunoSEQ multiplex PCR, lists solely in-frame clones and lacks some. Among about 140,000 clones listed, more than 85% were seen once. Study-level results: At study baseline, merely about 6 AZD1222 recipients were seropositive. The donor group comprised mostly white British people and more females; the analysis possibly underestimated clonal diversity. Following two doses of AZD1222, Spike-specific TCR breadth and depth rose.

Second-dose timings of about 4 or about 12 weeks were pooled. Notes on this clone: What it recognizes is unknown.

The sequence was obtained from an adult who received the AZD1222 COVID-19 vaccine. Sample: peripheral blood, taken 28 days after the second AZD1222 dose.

This CDR3 is CASSLGTLSNQPQHF. CDR3 sequence (DNA): TGTGCCAGCAGTTTGGGGACACTTAGCAATCAGCCCCAGCATTTT. This sequence joins TRBV28 and TRBJ1-5; D possibly corresponds to TRBD1 (6 bases). V was shortened by 3 bases and J by 0 bases, with 9 bases between the two germline ends. The CDR3 is 15 residues long. CDR1 MDHEN and CDR2 SYDVKM come from the germline V gene.